The clone carrying this TCR beta chain was seen a handful of times. The antigen is not known. This specimen comes from a study of CD8+ T cells in alopecia areata. Sample treatment: oral pan-JAK inhibitor, 5-10 mg twice daily. Extracted from the samples, RNA was reverse transcribed into cDNA to serve as the sequencing template. TCRdb's table, derived via immunoSEQ multiplex PCR, lists solely in-frame clones and lacks some. Among roughly 70,000 clones listed, roughly 30% were seen once. V shed 3 bases and J shed 0 bases, with 5 bases lying between them. Germline values: CDR1 GTSNPN, CDR2 SVGIG (reference sequence). The CDR3 loop spans 12 amino acids. Findings of the study overall: Given one nonresponder, whether baseline CD8+ expansion relates to response remains uncertain. Lesional scalp, notably in alopecia totalis/universalis, had clonality above that of normal scalp.

The chain carries TRBV30 and TRBJ1-1; no reliable D call. The clonotype was recovered from a human donor with alopecia areata. The specimen comprised CD8+ T cells sorted from blood, sampled at week 4, from a patient treated with tofacitinib. As DNA, the CDR3 is TGTGCCTGGAGAGGAGTGAACACTGAAGCTTTCTTT. It specifies CAWRGVNTEAFF.